The 28 T cell receptor beta chains presented below share a single source sample, sequenced in a study of T-cell memory formation after mild COVID-19. TCRdb processed the 5' RACE reads anew with MiXCR; each CDR3 protein has one entry. The sample holds 250,000 to 300,000 distinct CDR3 sequences, roughly 18% seen once. Material: PBMCs or a T cell subset sorted from them (not recorded which). Receptors originate from a man in his late teens or twenties who had mild COVID-19 (a few samples of this study predate the infection). Cell type and time point are not known.

This clonotype was counted a few times. This sequence joins TRBV12-1 and TRBJ1-5; no check of the table's D call, TRBD1, against the DNA was made. TRBV12-1 is a documented pseudogene. The CDR3 covers 18 residues. Here the CDR3 DNA reads TGTGCCAGCAGCTCCTCCCAGGGCAGGGGTTATAGCAATCAGCCCCAGCATTTT. Encoded protein: CASSSSQGRGYSNQPQHF.

This clonotype was counted only a few times. The V call is TRBV5-1, the J call TRBJ2-2; D is perhaps TRBD1 (6 bases). This CDR3 has 16 residues. V was pared by 4 bases and J by 1 base, with 14 bases between. Germline-derived CDR1 and CDR2 are SGHRS and YFSETQ. The DNA of the CDR3 is TGCGCCAGCAGCCCAACCGCGACAGGGAACACCGGGGAGCTGTTTTTT. It is translated as CASSPTATGNTGELFF.

This clonotype was observed a few times. The chain uses TRBV12-5 and TRBJ2-3; TRBD1 might be the D (5 bases). The V end was cut by 1 base, the J end by 4 bases, with 9 bases between. The CDR3 runs 14 residues. The germline CDR1 and CDR2 sequences are LGHNT and FRNRAP. This CDR3 is CASGLGQTPDTQYF. CDR3 in DNA: TGTGCTAGTGGTTTGGGACAGACCCCAGATACGCAGTATTTT.

CDR3 sequence (DNA): TGTGCCAGCAGTTATGGGCGGACCCATGGCTACACCTTC. Amino acids: CASSYGRTHGYTF. This chain uses TRBV6-6 with TRBJ1-2; D ambiguous. The ends were cut back, 3 bases at V and 6 bases at J, with 11 bases in the middle. The CDR3 loop spans 13 amino acids. Germline V gene sequence: CDR1 MNHNY, CDR2 SVGAGI (reference sequence).

This clonotype has just a few counts. The chain links TRBV12-3 or TRBV12-4 to TRBJ1-2; 7 nucleotides line up with TRBD1. The ends lost 2 bases at V and 0 bases at J; junction bases unmatched: 12. The CDR3 is 18 amino acids. CDR3: CASSLYQRGLVTNYGYTF. DNA for the CDR3: TGTGCCAGCAGTTTATATCAGAGGGGGCTCGTAACTAACTATGGCTACACCTTC.

This clonotype came up a few times. The rearrangement uses TRBV5-1 and TRBJ1-6; 8 bases are a match to TRBD1. CDR3 length: 13 amino acids. Looked up from germline, CDR1 is SGHRS and CDR2 is YFSETQ. V dropped 4 bases and J dropped 11; count of bases not matched to a gene: 5. The CDR3 loop reads CASSQGQGAPLHF. CDR3 DNA sequence: TGCGCCAGCAGCCAAGGACAGGGCGCACCCCTCCACTTT.

This clonotype has a count of ten or more. V and J are TRBV7-3 and TRBJ2-1, with 8 bases fitting TRBD2. Trimming took 5 bases from V and 1 from J; bases not matched to a gene: 1. Germline values: CDR1 SGHTA, CDR2 FQGTGA. This CDR3 region has 14 residues. CDR3 sequence reads: CASSSGGSYNEQFF. The CDR3 bases are TGTGCCAGCAGCAGCGGGGGTTCCTACAATGAGCAGTTCTTC.

This chain uses TRBV3-1 with TRBJ2-1, with D tentatively TRBD1 (5 bases). CDR3 length equals 13 residues. From germline, CDR1 is LGHDT and CDR2 YNNKEL (reference sequence). Trimming pared 4 bases from V and 6 bases from J, leaving 10 bases between. DNA for the CDR3: TGTGCCAGCAGCCCCTGGGGCAGCAATGAGCAGTTCTTC. It encodes CASSPWGSNEQFF.

This clonotype appeared a few times. CDR3 nucleotides: TGTGCCAGCAGCTTAGGCGGGCTGCGGGATACGCAGTATTTT. As protein: CASSLGGLRDTQYF. The V gene is TRBV7-2, the J gene TRBJ2-3; TRBD2 is a possible D gene (5 bases). CDR3 length: 14 residues. V was shortened by 1 base and J by 6 bases, with 11 bases between the two germline ends. CDR1 SGHTA and CDR2 FQGNSA come from the germline V gene.

V is TRBV6-5 and J is TRBJ2-7; 7 bases are shared with TRBD1. The CDR3 extends over 14 amino acids. The germline V gene encodes CDR1 MNHEY and CDR2 SVGAGI. V dropped 8 bases and J dropped 3; count of bases not matched to a gene: 10. CDR3 sequence (DNA): TGTGCCAGCCTAGGATCCGGGACAGTCTACGAGCAGTACTTC. Protein: CASLGSGTVYEQYF.

This chain joins TRBV30 and TRBJ1-6; D remains unclear. This CDR3 contains 12 residues. Looked up from germline, CDR1 is GTSNPN and CDR2 is SVGIG (reference sequence). The ends were cut back, 3 bases at V and 10 bases at J, with 10 bases in the middle. In DNA form, the CDR3 reads TGTGCCTGGAGCAGAAGAGAATCACCCCTCCACTTT. Its translation: CAWSRRESPLHF.

The chain is built from TRBV12-3 or TRBV12-4 and TRBJ1-5, with D unclear. The CDR3 sequence is 13 residues long. Trimming shortened V by 6 bases and J by 5 bases, and 11 bases separated the two germline ends. For the CDR3, the DNA is TGTGCCAGCAGGCGGAATGGGTATCAGCCCCAGCATTTT. Translation gives CASRRNGYQPQHF.

The CDR3 loop is CSARQENTGELFF. The CDR3 DNA reads TGCAGTGCTAGACAGGAGAACACCGGGGAGCTGTTTTTT. The V gene is TRBV20-1, the J gene TRBJ2-2; the D is unclear. Germline V gene data show CDR1 as DFQATT and CDR2 as SNEGSKA (reference sequence). The CDR3 has 13 amino acids. The V end lost 2 bases, the J end lost 1 base, and 5 bases lay between the germline ends.

The rearrangement joins TRBV30 to TRBJ1-2; D is undetermined. CDR3 length equals 13 residues. Germline-derived CDR1 and CDR2 are GTSNPN and SVGIG (reference sequence). V lost 2 bases and J 4 bases, leaving 11 bases between the germline ends. CDR3 region: CAWSRVPSYGYTF. As DNA, the CDR3 is TGTGCCTGGAGTCGGGTCCCCTCCTATGGCTACACCTTC.

This clonotype occurred a few times. The chain employs TRBV4-1 and TRBJ2-1; D possibly uses TRBD1 or TRBD2 (5 bases each). CDR1 is MGHRA and CDR2 is YSYEKL in the germline V gene. V lost 0 bases and J lost 10, with 19 bases in between. The CDR3 is made up of 16 amino acids. CDR3 protein: CASSQEPGRSFWEQFF. In DNA form, the CDR3 reads TGCGCCAGCAGCCAAGAGCCGGGACGGTCCTTTTGGGAGCAGTTCTTC.

This clonotype was observed a few times. This chain links TRBV6-2 or TRBV6-3 with TRBJ1-2; D call uncertain. This CDR3 spans 14 amino acids. CDR1 and CDR2 (germline): MNHEY, SVGEGT. Trimming left V 8 bases short and J 2 bases short, with 15 bases between. CDR3 sequence (DNA): TGTGCCAGCTGCAAGGCCGGAATCAACTATGGCTACACCTTC. This translates into CASCKAGINYGYTF.

This chain connects TRBV5-4 to TRBJ1-1; TRBD1 matches 9 bases. The CDR3 is made up of 15 amino acids. CDR1 is SGHNT and CDR2 is YYREEE in the germline V gene (reference sequence). After removal of 3 bases from V and 3 bases from J, the junction contained 6 bases not matched to a gene. In DNA form, the CDR3 reads TGTGCCAGCAGCTCAGCCGGGACAGGGTACACTGAAGCTTTCTTT. Protein: CASSSAGTGYTEAFF.

There are a few counts of this clonotype. This chain uses TRBV6-5 with TRBJ1-5; TRBD1 matches 7 bases. Looked up from germline, CDR1 is MNHEY and CDR2 is SVGAGI. Trimming at V came to 2 bases and at J to 7 bases, leaving 17 bases not matched to a gene. The CDR3 sequence is 18 residues long. In nucleotides, the CDR3 is TGTGCCAGCAGTTACGCCCCACCCGGACAGGAATGGGCACAGCCCCAGCATTTT. This sequence encodes CASSYAPPGQEWAQPQHF.

This clonotype was seen only a few times. The chain couples TRBV10-1 to TRBJ2-1; a possible D gene is TRBD1 (5 bases). The V gene's germline CDR1 is WNHNN and CDR2 SYGVQD (reference sequence). V gave up 1 base and J gave up 4 bases, with 14 bases separating them. This CDR3 is built from 16 residues. CDR3 protein: CASSEWGRYNYNEQFF. The CDR3 nucleotides read TGCGCCAGCAGTGAGTGGGGCAGGTACAATTACAATGAGCAGTTCTTC.

V and J are TRBV7-2 and TRBJ2-5; 7 positions match TRBD2. The V segment lost 5 bases and the J segment 5 bases; nucleotides outside the gene matches: 17. The CDR3 runs to 17 residues. Germline loops: CDR1 SGHTA, CDR2 FQGNSA. The CDR3 loop is CASSVGRGSRSHETQYF. The CDR3 coding sequence is TGTGCCAGCAGCGTAGGGCGGGGGAGCCGGAGCCATGAGACCCAGTACTTC.

The sample holds a few counts of this clonotype. The rearrangement uses TRBV20-1 and TRBJ2-7; 8 bases fit TRBD1. CDR1 is DFQATT, CDR2 SNEGSKA, per germline (reference sequence). The V gene end was trimmed by 3 bases and the J gene end by 4 bases; junction bases not matched to a gene: 5. The CDR3 loop spans 13 amino acids. The CDR3 bases are TGCAGTGCTAGTAACAGGGGGGTATACGAGCAGTACTTC. Translating it yields CSASNRGVYEQYF.

CDR3 region: CASSYSAGLNTEAFF. The CDR3, as DNA: TGTGCCAGCAGTTACTCGGCGGGGTTGAACACTGAAGCTTTCTTT. V usage is TRBV6-5 and J usage is TRBJ1-1; D is unclear. This CDR3 spans 15 amino acids. CDR1 is MNHEY, CDR2 SVGAGI, per germline. V lost 0 bases to trimming and J lost 0 bases, with 8 bases between them.

This clonotype occurred a few times. The chain couples TRBV5-5 to TRBJ1-4, with D maybe TRBD1 (6 bases). The CDR3 loop spans 15 amino acids. V lost 4 bases, J lost 8 bases, and 18 bases lay in between. CDR1 is SGHKS and CDR2 is YYEKEE in the germline V gene (reference sequence). The CDR3 region has the DNA TGTGCCAGCAGCGCAAGACAGGCCGAACAGGAAAAACTGTTTTTT. Residues: CASSARQAEQEKLFF.

The chain has TRBV6-2 or TRBV6-3 and TRBJ2-5, with D maybe TRBD2 (7 bases). The CDR3 spans 13 residues. CDR1 MNHEY and CDR2 SVGEGT come from the germline V gene. Trimming cost V 8 bases and J 5 bases, with 15 bases left between them. Written as DNA, the CDR3 is TGTGCCAGCTCAGCCGGGGGGCTTGAGACCCAGTACTTC. Protein sequence: CASSAGGLETQYF.

The genes are TRBV14 and TRBJ2-7; D unclear. The CDR3 length is 13 residues. Germline values: CDR1 SGHDN, CDR2 FVKESK. V was shortened by 1 base and J by 6 bases, with 10 bases between the two germline ends. The CDR3 here is CASSQGRRSEQYV. The CDR3 nucleotides are TGTGCCAGCAGCCAAGGTCGCAGGAGCGAGCAGTACGTC.

The chain couples TRBV2 to TRBJ2-3; 8 positions agree with TRBD1. This CDR3 is built from 14 residues. After removal of 8 bases from V and 2 bases from J, the junction contained 6 bases not matched to a gene. Germline CDR1 SNHLY, CDR2 FYNNEI. This chain's CDR3 is CASLRGQDTDTQYF. In DNA, the CDR3 is TGTGCCAGCTTAAGGGGACAGGACACAGATACGCAGTATTTT.

This clonotype came up a few times. This sequence joins TRBV7-2 and TRBJ1-6; D remains ambiguous. Germline V lookup: CDR1 SGHTA, CDR2 FQGNSA. This CDR3 region has 12 residues. V was shortened by 8 bases and J by 9 bases, with 11 bases between the two germline ends. The DNA of the CDR3 is TGTGCCAGCGGCGTTCAGAGTTCACCCCTCCACTTT. This sequence encodes CASGVQSSPLHF.

In its sample, this clonotype was seen many times. The rearrangement uses TRBV28 and TRBJ1-1; D call uncertain. Trimming took 1 base from V and 0 from J, leaving 15 bases between them. Germline CDR1 MDHEN, CDR2 SYDVKM. The CDR3 is made up of 17 amino acids. In DNA, the CDR3 is TGTGCCAGCAGTTTATCCCAGACCAATTTGATGAACACTGAAGCTTTCTTT. It codes for CASSLSQTNLMNTEAFF. Combining the CDR3 with reference TRBV28 and TRBJ1-1 gives the whole variable domain DVKVTQSSRYLVKRTGEKVFLECVQDMDHENMFWYRQDPGLGLRLIYFSYDVKMKEKGDIPEGYSVSREKKERFSLILESASTNQTSMYLCASSLSQTNLMNTEAFFGQGTRLTVV.